The rows below give T cell receptor beta chains drawn from one sample of a study of blood T cell repertoires in COVID-19. Produced via immunoSEQ multiplex PCR; TCRdb's table is partial and in-frame only. The sample contains about 210,000 clones, 84% of which appear only once. Sequencing used peripheral blood. These receptors all stem from a woman between 50 and 59 years old with active or convalescent COVID-19. Both conserved end residues are trimmed from each CDR3. D genes are given only for firm matches. Size is stated for part of the rows, as once, few or many counts, or as a class when the clone is expanded.

v_gene	abundance	j_gene	d_gene	CDR3aa
TRBV9	.	TRBJ1-1	.	ASSVTTENTEAF
TRBV7-2	.	TRBJ1-3	.	ASSSLRGYSGNTIY
TRBV12-5	.	TRBJ2-2	TRBD2	ASGSARLAGNTGELF
TRBV6-1	.	TRBJ2-1	TRBD1	ASSELRKGGDRARHEQF
TRBV5-1	.	TRBJ2-5	.	ASRSGPSSQETQY
TRBV18	.	TRBJ1-1	.	ASSPGEMNTEAF
TRBV18	.	TRBJ1-3	.	ASSPSNRAAGVSGNTIY
TRBV2	.	TRBJ2-1	TRBD2	ASSGLAGAYNEQF
TRBV30	.	TRBJ2-1	TRBD2	AWSTLAGFYNEQF
TRBV10-1	.	TRBJ2-3	TRBD1	ASSEAGGQGSDTQY
TRBV7-9	many	TRBJ1-2	.	ASSPRDLLYGYT
TRBV6-5	.	TRBJ1-1	.	ASSYSGGYTEAF
TRBV27	once	TRBJ1-1	.	ASSLSGYTEAF
TRBV11-3	.	TRBJ2-1	TRBD2	ASSFGTSKENEQF
TRBV7-3	few	TRBJ1-2	TRBD1	ASSLTRGLLSGYT
TRBV6-5	.	TRBJ1-2	.	ASRRDFLNYGYT
TRBV20-1	.	TRBJ1-1	TRBD1	SPDRGTEAF
TRBV24-1	.	TRBJ1-5	.	ATRDSKGNQPQH
TRBV24-1	.	TRBJ1-2	.	ATSESRGYGYT
TRBV12-3/TRBV12-4	.	TRBJ1-2	.	ASSLASGLGYT
TRBV5-1	.	TRBJ2-2	.	ASSLGDRDTGELF
TRBV6-5	.	TRBJ2-2	TRBD2	ASSRLAGATGELF
TRBV6-2/TRBV6-3	.	TRBJ2-1	TRBD1	ASSPKGALAYNEQF
TRBV7-9	.	TRBJ1-2	.	ASRVHADNYGYT
TRBV5-1	.	TRBJ2-6	.	ASSQEAHGPGANVLT
TRBV29-1	.	TRBJ2-1	.	SVDGTFGNNEQF
TRBV10-3	.	TRBJ2-3	TRBD2	AISDSAGGRTDTQY
TRBV7-9	once	TRBJ2-1	.	ASSFWGVSANEQF
TRBV5-1	.	TRBJ2-7	TRBD1	ASSGQGNEQY
TRBV5-1	few	TRBJ1-4	.	ASTFQGQGGEKLF
TRBV23-1	.	TRBJ1-4	.	ASSQSPEKSSQGNEKLF
TRBV7-9	.	TRBJ1-1	TRBD1	ASSDRQGGNTEAF
TRBV11-2	many	TRBJ1-4	.	ASSAGVRREKLF
TRBV5-4	.	TRBJ2-5	TRBD2	ASSFWLAGGETQY
TRBV30	.	TRBJ1-2	.	AWSDTSYGYT
TRBV7-9	few	TRBJ2-3	.	ASSLASFADTQY
TRBV10-1	.	TRBJ2-5	TRBD2	ASTPPQGQGKRLAGGVQETQY
TRBV9	.	TRBJ1-3	.	ASSLTGSLGNTIY
TRBV27	.	TRBJ1-5	TRBD1	ASATGTGEWNQPQH
TRBV19	.	TRBJ2-1	.	ASRVDSSLYNEQF
TRBV7-9	once	TRBJ1-1	.	ASSLASRANTEAF
TRBV2	.	TRBJ2-3	TRBD2	ASSLLAGGTDTQY
TRBV10-3	.	TRBJ2-3	TRBD2	AISAGLAGGTDTQY
TRBV9	.	TRBJ2-5	TRBD1	ASSVAGTGLQETQY
TRBV19	.	TRBJ1-5	.	ASSIGDGYSNQPQH
TRBV27	.	TRBJ2-7	.	ASRGRSNYEQY
TRBV20-1	.	TRBJ1-2	.	SASGGRSSNYGYT
TRBV5-1	.	TRBJ2-6	.	ASSVTGANVLT
TRBV5-5	.	TRBJ1-3	TRBD1	ASSPGTVLSGNTIY
TRBV19	once	TRBJ1-1	.	ASSSGGLGSQAF
TRBV5-4	.	TRBJ1-6	TRBD1	ASRDRGNSPLH
TRBV11-2	.	TRBJ2-5	TRBD1	ASSLDSRTGGETQY
TRBV11-2	.	TRBJ1-6	.	ASSVKTGKNSPLH